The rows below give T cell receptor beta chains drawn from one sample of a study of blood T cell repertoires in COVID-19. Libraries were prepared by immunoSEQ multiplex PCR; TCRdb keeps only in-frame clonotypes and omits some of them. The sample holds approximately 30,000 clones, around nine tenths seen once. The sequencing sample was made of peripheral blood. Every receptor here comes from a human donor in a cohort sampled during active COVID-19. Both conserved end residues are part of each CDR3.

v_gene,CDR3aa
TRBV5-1,CASSLTANTEAFF
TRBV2,CASSPVRGAQHF
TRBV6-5,CASRRQGRGYGYTF
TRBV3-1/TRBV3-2,CASSQDYLSTEAFF
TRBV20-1,CSARGGTEAFF
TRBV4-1,CASSQIGAVYGYTF
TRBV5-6,CASSLVRGQLPDTQYF
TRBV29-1,CSVQGASYNEQFF
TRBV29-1,CSGRSLNEKLFF
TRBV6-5,CASSSRGVNTEAFF
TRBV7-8,CASSLAVDPDGYTF
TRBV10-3,CAISERGGSGNIQYF
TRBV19,CASRLDRANYGYTF
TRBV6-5,CASSLTGVVYGYTF
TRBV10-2,CASSDQTSGGPHYEQYF
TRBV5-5,CASRMGVQGNQPQHF
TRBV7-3,CASGRGSTDTQYF
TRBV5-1,CASSLSPGGSDEQFF
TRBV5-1,CASSILAGEEETQYF
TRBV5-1,CASSLAATGNEKLFF
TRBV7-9,CASSSRLAGGPVNEQFF
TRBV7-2,CASSFGGGEQFF
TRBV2,CASSEQGGDIEQYF
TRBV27,CASSLSSLGTGNFQETQYF
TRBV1,CTSSHPPTDRDCTTHTDTQYF
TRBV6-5,CASRIQGDTEAFF
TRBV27,CASSPSGGRGDMNTEAFF
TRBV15,CATSRRGRQETQYF
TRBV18,CASSSPGTRINYEQFF
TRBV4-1,CASSQDPRLAGVFMNTGELFF